This T cell receptor (beta chain) was sequenced during a study of technical replicates of blood from several donors. Germline loops: CDR1 MDHEN, CDR2 SYDVKM. The CDR3 spans 14 residues. V shed 5 bases and J 4 bases; nucleotides not matched to a gene: 5. The table came from immunoSEQ multiplex PCR; TCRdb's copy has only in-frame clones and leaves some out. This sample has around 76,000 clones, with approximately 96% found just once. Sequences were obtained from T cells isolated from PBMCs. This TCR was sampled from a human donor in good health. The J gene is TRBJ1-5, the V gene TRBV28; 7 bases align to TRBD1. The CDR3 sequence: CASSTGQENQPQHF. The CDR3 region has the DNA TGTGCCAGCAGTACAGGACAGGAAAATCAGCCCCAGCATTTT.